The 24 T cell receptor beta chains presented below share a single source sample, sequenced in a study of T cells in localized non-small cell lung cancer (dated by TCRdb to about 2020). To prepare the library, the immunoSEQ multiplex PCR assay was applied. Sourced from immuneACCESS, this table was stored by TCRdb with only in-frame sequences that have V and J called. A share of the clones is absent; for the studies checked, an unresolved V gene accounts for under half, and the remainder has no known explanation. Recorded for this sample are some 16,000 clones; around 89% of them occurred a single time. The ten largest account for roughly 3.5% of the sample. Sequenced here: peripheral blood, sampled before any cancer treatment. These receptor sequences come from a male donor older than 55 with stage II squamous cell lung carcinoma.

The chain has TRBV10-2 and TRBJ2-1; 9 bases are shared with TRBD1. CDR3 length equals 15 residues. V dropped 7 bases and J dropped 5; count of bases not matched to a gene: 9. CDR1 WSHSY and CDR2 SAAADI come from the germline V gene. The DNA for the CDR3 is TGCGCCAGCACCCCCCGGACAGGGGCGAACAATGAGCAGTTCTTC. Its translation: CASTPRTGANNEQFF.

The chain recombines TRBV4-1 with TRBJ1-2; D not resolved. Germline V gene data show CDR1 as MGHRA and CDR2 as YSYEKL. The CDR3 consists of 15 residues. The ends were cut back, 0 bases at V and 6 bases at J, with 14 bases in the middle. In DNA, the CDR3 is TGCGCCAGCAGCCAAGACCACGCAACCCCGGATGGCTACACCTTC. Protein sequence: CASSQDHATPDGYTF.

The chain combines TRBV30 with TRBJ1-5; D remains unclear. Germline CDR1 and CDR2: GTSNPN and SVGIG (reference sequence). This CDR3 is 13 amino acids long. V lost 2 bases, J lost 6 bases, and 11 bases lay in between. CDR3 sequence reads: CAWSQDVGQPQHF. In nucleotides, the CDR3 is TGTGCCTGGAGTCAGGACGTCGGTCAGCCCCAGCATTTT.

The V gene is TRBV19, the J gene TRBJ2-2; 8 bases match TRBD2. CDR1 is LNHDA and CDR2 is SQIVND in the germline V gene (reference sequence). With 5 bases clipped from V and 4 bases from J, the junction kept 9 bases outside the gene matches. The CDR3 is made up of 16 amino acids. CDR3 nucleotide sequence: TGTGCCAGTAGTTCCTCAGCGGGAGCGGTCACCGGGGAGCTGTTTTTT. It encodes CASSSSAGAVTGELFF.

The rearrangement links TRBV7-2 to TRBJ1-1; no clear D. Trimming stripped 2 bases from V and 2 bases from J, with 6 bases between. CDR3 length equals 13 residues. In germline, CDR1 is SGHTA, CDR2 FQGNSA. The chain's CDR3 is CASSLNINTEAFF. CDR3 in DNA: TGTGCCAGCAGCTTAAATATCAACACTGAAGCTTTCTTT.

V and J are TRBV5-4 and TRBJ1-2; a weak D match, TRBD1 (5 bases). Looked up from germline, CDR1 is SGHNT and CDR2 is YYREEE (reference sequence). V was shortened by 0 bases and J by 3 bases, with 18 bases between the two germline ends. The CDR3 is 17 residues long. CDR3 bases: TGTGCCAGCAGCTTGGAAGTCTCGTCAGGGCGCTACTATGGCTACACCTTC. Its protein product is CASSLEVSSGRYYGYTF.

The V call is TRBV6-1, the J call TRBJ2-7, with 13 nucleotides matching TRBD2. Germline loops: CDR1 MNHNS, CDR2 SASEGT. This CDR3 has 14 residues. J lost 5 bases, V lost 6 bases, and 4 bases had no gene match. As DNA, the CDR3 is TGTGCCAGCAGACTAGCGGGAGGGCCGAACGAGCAGTACTTC. Its translation: CASRLAGGPNEQYF.

This clone was seen only once. The chain employs TRBV27 and TRBJ2-7; the match to TRBD1 covers 11 bases. Germline V gene data show CDR1 as MNHEY and CDR2 as SMNVEV (reference sequence). This CDR3 spans 14 amino acids. Trimming removed 5 bases from V and 3 bases from J; junction bases left unmatched: 3. CDR3 bases: TGTGCCAGCAGTCCCGGGACAGGGGGCTACGAGCAGTACTTC. Translated: CASSPGTGGYEQYF.

The chain is built from TRBV7-8 and TRBJ2-7, with D perhaps given as TRBD1 or TRBD2 (5 bases each). The CDR3 consists of 15 residues. Trimming shortened V by 4 bases and J by 3 bases, and 16 bases separated the two germline ends. The germline CDR1 and CDR2 sequences are SGHVS and FQNEAQ. CDR3 DNA sequence: TGTGCCAGCAGCTATCTAGGGGACGACAACTACGAGCAGTACTTC. Translated, it gives CASSYLGDDNYEQYF.

Sample share makes this clone medium-sized. The chain carries TRBV7-9 and TRBJ2-7; 10 bases agree with TRBD2. J lost 0 bases, V lost 1 base, and 3 bases had no gene match. The CDR3 is made up of 16 amino acids. Germline V lookup: CDR1 SEHNR, CDR2 FQNEAQ (reference sequence). The CDR3 region has the DNA TGTGCCAGCAGCTTAGTGACTAGCGGGCGCTCCTACGAGCAGTACTTC. This translates into CASSLVTSGRSYEQYF. Full variable domain (missing parts from reference TRBV7-9 and TRBJ2-7): DTGVSQNPRHKITKRGQNVTFRCDPISEHNRLYWYRQTLGQGPEFLTYFQNEAQLEKSRLLSDRFSAERPKGSFSTLEIQRTEQGDSAMYLCASSLVTSGRSYEQYFGPGTRLTVT.

This chain connects TRBV21-1 to TRBJ1-5. TRBV21-1 is listed as a pseudogene. The CDR3 loop spans 14 amino acids. CDR3 residues: CASSKGGGSQPQHF. The CDR3 bases are TGTGCCAGCAGCAAAGGGGGGGGCAGTCAGCCCCAGCATTTT.

The gene calls are TRBV18 and TRBJ2-1; possibly TRBD2 for D (5 bases). The CDR3 sequence is 14 residues long. The V gene lost 4 bases and the J gene lost 6 bases, with 13 bases spanning the gap. Per the germline V gene, CDR1 is KGHSH and CDR2 is LQKENI. The CDR3 here is CASSLDLASNEQFF. As DNA, the CDR3 is TGTGCCAGCTCACTAGATCTAGCCTCCAATGAGCAGTTCTTC.

V is TRBV30 and J is TRBJ2-2, with 9 bases that match TRBD1. The CDR3 extends over 14 amino acids. Losses at the gene ends were 3 bases for V and 6 bases for J; bases not matched to a gene: 5. Germline V gene data show CDR1 as GTSNPN and CDR2 as SVGIG (reference sequence). This CDR3 reads CAWSLRDRAGELFF. The CDR3, as DNA: TGTGCCTGGAGCCTCCGGGACAGGGCCGGGGAGCTGTTTTTT. Together with reference TRBV30 and TRBJ2-2, the CDR3 gives the full variable domain: SQTIHQWPATLVQPVGSPLSLECTVEGTSNPNLYWYRQAAGRGLQLLFYSVGIGQISSEVPQNLSASRPQDRQFILSSKKLLLSDSGFYLCAWSLRDRAGELFFGEGSRLTVL.

The rearrangement uses TRBV28 and TRBJ2-1; 7 positions match TRBD2. Germline V gives CDR1 MDHEN, CDR2 SYDVKM. CDR3 size: 14 residues. Losses at the gene ends were 7 bases for V and 12 bases for J; bases not matched to a gene: 15. CDR3 amino acids: CASTWGGGSLRQFF. DNA for the CDR3: TGTGCCAGCACCTGGGGGGGTGGCTCTCTCCGGCAGTTCTTC.

This clone was observed once. The chain combines TRBV27 with TRBJ2-1; D gene uncertain. Germline CDR1 is MNHEY and CDR2 is SMNVEV (reference sequence). Trimming took 0 bases from V and 9 from J, leaving 9 bases between them. The CDR3 extends over 13 amino acids. CDR3 protein: CASSLSRMTEQFF. The CDR3 DNA sequence: TGTGCCAGCAGTTTATCGAGAATGACTGAGCAGTTCTTC.

The chain recombines TRBV10-3 with TRBJ2-2, with 8 bases lining up with TRBD1. Unmatched junction bases numbered 4, after V lost 8 bases and J lost 2 bases. Germline CDR1 ENHRY, CDR2 SYGVKD. This CDR3 has 14 residues. CDR3 loop: CAIGGQGNTGELFF. CDR3 DNA: TGTGCCATCGGAGGACAGGGAAACACCGGGGAGCTGTTTTTT.

This clone was found a few times. V and J are TRBV4-1 and TRBJ2-5, with TRBD1 identical over 7 bases. Germline values: CDR1 MGHRA, CDR2 YSYEKL. The trim removed 0 bases at V and 5 bases at J, leaving 9 bases unmatched. The CDR3 runs 16 residues. CDR3 nucleotides: TGCGCCAGCAGCCAAGATTTTGGCAGGGGGACCGAGACCCAGTACTTC. Translated, it gives CASSQDFGRGTETQYF.

The sample holds one count of this clone. The chain is built from TRBV6-1 and TRBJ2-1, with 15 bases fitting TRBD2. Germline CDR1 reads MNHNS; CDR2 reads SASEGT. This CDR3 has 14 amino acids. Losses at the gene ends were 7 bases for V and 8 bases for J; bases not matched to a gene: 3. CDR3 coding DNA: TGTGCCAGCATCGGGACTAGCGGGAGGTATGAGCAGTTCTTC. Translating it yields CASIGTSGRYEQFF.

V usage is TRBV30 and J usage is TRBJ2-7; TRBD2 agrees at 10 bases. Unmatched junction bases numbered 1, after V lost 0 bases and J lost 2 bases. Germline values: CDR1 GTSNPN, CDR2 SVGIG (reference sequence). The CDR3 is made up of 14 amino acids. The CDR3 DNA follows: TGTGCCTGGAGTGTAGGACTAGCGGCCTACGAGCAGTACTTC. It is translated as CAWSVGLAAYEQYF.

This chain joins TRBV7-2 and TRBJ1-1; D perhaps matches TRBD1 (5 bases). This CDR3 region has 14 residues. Germline V gene lookup returns CDR1 SGHTA and CDR2 FQGNSA. V was cut by 2 bases and J by 1 base, with 8 bases left in between. The CDR3 loop reads CASSLRGANTEAFF. In DNA, the CDR3 is TGTGCCAGCAGCTTAAGGGGAGCGAACACTGAAGCTTTCTTT.

The V call is TRBV6-1, the J call TRBJ2-5; D is undetermined. With 5 bases removed from V and 1 base from J, the gap between germline ends came to 8 bases. Germline CDR1 reads MNHNS; CDR2 reads SASEGT. This CDR3 spans 13 amino acids. DNA of the CDR3: TGTGCCAGCAGTTTAACGGCCCAAGAGACCCAGTACTTC. Translating gives CASSLTAQETQYF.

V gene TRBV10-2 combines with J gene TRBJ2-7; TRBD1 aligns across 8 bases. CDR3 length: 14 amino acids. The trim removed 5 bases at V and 3 bases at J, leaving 6 bases unmatched. Germline-derived CDR1 and CDR2 are WSHSY and SAAADI. In DNA, the CDR3 is TGCGCCAGCAGTAAACAGGGGGTTATCTACGAGCAGTACTTC. It translates to CASSKQGVIYEQYF.

The V gene is TRBV5-8, the J gene TRBJ1-5; D possibly corresponds to TRBD1 (5 bases). CDR1 is SGHTS, CDR2 YDEGEE, per germline. V was cut by 0 bases and J by 0 bases, with 13 bases left in between. The CDR3 loop spans 17 amino acids. The CDR3 reads CASSLAPGRGSNQPQHF. Here the CDR3 DNA reads TGTGCCAGCAGCTTGGCTCCAGGGAGGGGTAGCAATCAGCCCCAGCATTTT.

The chain employs TRBV27 and TRBJ2-7; the match to TRBD2 covers 13 bases. V trimming: 8 bases; J trimming: 12 bases; junction bases outside the gene matches: 10. This CDR3 has 13 residues. Germline V gene sequence: CDR1 MNHEY, CDR2 SMNVEV (reference sequence). The DNA for the CDR3 is TGTGCCAGCTCCGGGACTAGCGGGACTCGTCTGTACTTC. Amino acid sequence: CASSGTSGTRLYF.